This is a list of T cell receptor beta chains from one sample in a study of regulatory T cells in long-lasting Graves disease. TCRdb passed the multiplex PCR reads through MiXCR, listing each CDR3 protein once. The data show roughly 500,000 distinct CDR3 sequences, about 13% seen once. Another study also made use of these data, one on T cells in Graves' hyperthyroidism and ophthalmopathy.

Sample: peripheral blood mononuclear cells (PBMCs), taken at new diagnosis, from a patient treated with antithyroid drugs. The receptors were sampled from a young man with Graves disease. The CDR3 runs from the conserved cysteine through the conserved F or W. Fields, in order: clone size, J gene, V gene, D gene, CDR3 protein, CDR3 DNA. D genes are given only for firm matches. Size is stated for part of the rows, as once, few or many counts, or as a class when the clone is expanded.

clone_size: NA
j_call: TRBJ2-1
v_call: TRBV6-4
d_call: NA
cdr3_aa: CASSDSWGNEQFF
cdr3_nt: TGTGCCAGCAGTGACTCATGGGGCAATGAGCAGTTCTTC

clone_size: NA
j_call: TRBJ2-2
v_call: TRBV19
d_call: TRBD2
cdr3_aa: CASSHLLAANTGELFF
cdr3_nt: TGTGCCAGTAGTCATCTGCTAGCGGCTAACACCGGGGAGCTGTTTTTT

clone_size: many
j_call: TRBJ2-3
v_call: TRBV7-3
d_call: NA
cdr3_aa: CASSYPVGTDTQYF
cdr3_nt: TGTGCCAGCAGCTACCCAGTTGGCACAGATACGCAGTATTTT

clone_size: many
j_call: TRBJ2-3
v_call: TRBV12-3/TRBV12-4
d_call: TRBD1
cdr3_aa: CASSLRTGAQYF
cdr3_nt: TGTGCCAGCAGTTTACGGACAGGTGCGCAGTATTTT

clone_size: many
j_call: TRBJ2-3
v_call: TRBV5-1
d_call: NA
cdr3_aa: CASSLAPYLDTQYF
cdr3_nt: TGCGCCAGCAGCTTGGCCCCCTATCTGGATACGCAGTATTTT

clone_size: NA
j_call: TRBJ2-4
v_call: TRBV3-1
d_call: NA
cdr3_aa: CASSQDRGAGRTLIKNIQYF
cdr3_nt: TGTGCCAGCAGCCAAGATAGGGGGGCCGGCCGGACCCTAATCAAAAACATTCAGTACTTC

clone_size: many
j_call: TRBJ2-7
v_call: TRBV9
d_call: NA
cdr3_aa: CASSTYDGYYEQYF
cdr3_nt: TGTGCCAGCAGCACCTACGACGGCTACTACGAGCAGTACTTC

clone_size: NA
j_call: TRBJ1-5
v_call: TRBV9
d_call: TRBD1
cdr3_aa: CASSLGQSSQPQHF
cdr3_nt: TGTGCCAGCAGCTTGGGACAGTCGAGTCAGCCCCAGCATTTT

clone_size: many
j_call: TRBJ2-1
v_call: TRBV24-1
d_call: TRBD1
cdr3_aa: CATSDFTGTVRGEQFF
cdr3_nt: TGTGCCACCAGTGACTTTACAGGGACAGTGAGGGGTGAGCAGTTCTTC

clone_size: few
j_call: TRBJ2-5
v_call: TRBV15
d_call: TRBD1
cdr3_aa: CATSRSGTVIKETQYF
cdr3_nt: TGTGCCACCAGCAGATCCGGGACAGTCATTAAGGAGACCCAGTACTTC

clone_size: many
j_call: TRBJ2-7
v_call: TRBV9
d_call: TRBD1
cdr3_aa: CASSVDGQALSYEQYF
cdr3_nt: TGTGCCAGCAGCGTTGACGGACAGGCCCTCTCCTACGAGCAGTACTTC

clone_size: many
j_call: TRBJ2-7
v_call: TRBV6-1
d_call: TRBD1
cdr3_aa: CASRPRDSSYEQYF
cdr3_nt: TGTGCCAGCAGGCCCCGGGACAGCTCCTACGAGCAGTACTTC

clone_size: few
j_call: TRBJ2-3
v_call: TRBV30
d_call: NA
cdr3_aa: CAWSAGGTDTQYF
cdr3_nt: TGTGCCTGGAGTGCAGGGGGCACAGATACGCAGTATTTT

clone_size: many
j_call: TRBJ1-2
v_call: TRBV7-2
d_call: NA
cdr3_aa: CASSFGFRDGYTF
cdr3_nt: TGTGCCAGCAGCTTTGGGTTTAGGGACGGCTACACCTTC

clone_size: NA
j_call: TRBJ1-6
v_call: TRBV10-3
d_call: NA
cdr3_aa: CAISPRFSQGFEGGNSPLHF
cdr3_nt: TGTGCCATCAGCCCCCGATTCTCACAGGGATTTGAGGGTGGTAATTCACCCCTCCACTTT

clone_size: many
j_call: TRBJ2-3
v_call: TRBV7-2
d_call: NA
cdr3_aa: CASSRVLDPWYF
cdr3_nt: TGTGCCAGCAGCCGAGTCCTGGATCCTTGGTATTTT

clone_size: many
j_call: TRBJ2-3
v_call: TRBV7-3
d_call: NA
cdr3_aa: CASSGWGDTQYF
cdr3_nt: TGTGCCAGCAGCGGGTGGGGAGATACGCAGTATTTT

clone_size: many
j_call: TRBJ2-1
v_call: TRBV6-2/TRBV6-3
d_call: NA
cdr3_aa: CASSEKLRDEQFF
cdr3_nt: TGTGCCAGCAGTGAAAAACTCCGCGATGAGCAGTTCTTC

clone_size: many
j_call: TRBJ2-2
v_call: TRBV7-9
d_call: NA
cdr3_aa: CASSSQGAGELFF
cdr3_nt: TGTGCCAGCAGCTCCCAGGGTGCCGGGGAGCTGTTTTTT

clone_size: few
j_call: TRBJ1-2
v_call: TRBV29-1
d_call: TRBD1
cdr3_aa: CSVGGQGGTF
cdr3_nt: TGCAGCGTTGGGGGACAGGGTGGCACCTTC

clone_size: many
j_call: TRBJ1-1
v_call: TRBV7-2
d_call: TRBD1
cdr3_aa: CASSLMDRGIMNTEAFF
cdr3_nt: TGTGCCAGCAGCCTTATGGACAGGGGAATCATGAACACTGAAGCTTTCTTT

clone_size: NA
j_call: TRBJ2-1
v_call: TRBV6-2/TRBV6-3
d_call: NA
cdr3_aa: CASSRGGGTANEQFF
cdr3_nt: TGTGCCAGCAGCCGCGGAGGAGGGACGGCGAATGAGCAGTTCTTC

clone_size: many
j_call: TRBJ2-1
v_call: TRBV5-1
d_call: TRBD2
cdr3_aa: CASSLVSGEGNNEQFF
cdr3_nt: TGCGCCAGCAGCTTGGTCAGCGGGGAGGGTAACAATGAGCAGTTCTTC

clone_size: many
j_call: TRBJ2-3
v_call: TRBV11-2
d_call: TRBD2
cdr3_aa: CASSLDPSGTAMDTQYF
cdr3_nt: TGTGCCAGCAGCTTAGATCCTAGCGGGACTGCGATGGATACGCAGTATTTT

clone_size: NA
j_call: TRBJ2-1
v_call: TRBV2
d_call: TRBD2
cdr3_aa: CASSDLAGGPRNEQFF
cdr3_nt: TGTGCCAGCAGTGATTTAGCGGGAGGGCCTCGGAATGAGCAGTTCTTC

clone_size: few
j_call: TRBJ2-7
v_call: TRBV5-1
d_call: TRBD1
cdr3_aa: CASSLWPSGGAGEQYF
cdr3_nt: TGCGCCAGCAGCTTGTGGCCATCAGGGGGCGCGGGTGAGCAGTACTTC

clone_size: many
j_call: TRBJ1-1
v_call: TRBV7-2
d_call: NA
cdr3_aa: CASSFYNTEAFF
cdr3_nt: TGTGCCAGCAGCTTCTACAACACTGAAGCTTTCTTT

clone_size: many
j_call: TRBJ2-7
v_call: TRBV12-3/TRBV12-4
d_call: NA
cdr3_aa: CASGDSAYEQYF
cdr3_nt: TGTGCCAGCGGGGACTCGGCCTACGAGCAGTACTTC

clone_size: few
j_call: TRBJ1-2
v_call: TRBV10-3
d_call: NA
cdr3_aa: CAISGGFAAGYTF
cdr3_nt: TGTGCCATCAGTGGAGGGTTTGCGGCTGGCTACACCTTC

clone_size: NA
j_call: TRBJ2-1
v_call: TRBV7-2
d_call: TRBD2
cdr3_aa: CASSPGGAEFF
cdr3_nt: TGTGCCAGCAGCCCCGGGGGGGCCGAGTTCTTC

clone_size: NA
j_call: TRBJ1-1
v_call: TRBV5-4
d_call: NA
cdr3_aa: CASSLARPDLMNTEAFF
cdr3_nt: TGTGCCAGCAGCTTGGCGAGGCCAGACCTCATGAACACTGAAGCTTTCTTT

clone_size: many
j_call: TRBJ1-1
v_call: TRBV5-1
d_call: NA
cdr3_aa: CASSLGGRVTEAFF
cdr3_nt: TGCGCCAGCAGCTTGGGCGGGCGGGTCACTGAAGCTTTCTTT

clone_size: many
j_call: TRBJ2-2
v_call: TRBV7-8
d_call: NA
cdr3_aa: CASSWAGSNTGELFF
cdr3_nt: TGTGCCAGCAGCTGGGCGGGATCGAACACCGGGGAGCTGTTTTTT

clone_size: few
j_call: TRBJ1-5
v_call: TRBV20-1
d_call: NA
cdr3_aa: CSAKESNQPQHF
cdr3_nt: TGCAGTGCTAAAGAAAGCAATCAGCCCCAGCATTTT

clone_size: few
j_call: TRBJ2-1
v_call: TRBV24-1
d_call: NA
cdr3_aa: CATSSPDSGVSYNEQFF
cdr3_nt: TGTGCCACCAGTTCCCCCGATAGCGGAGTCTCCTACAATGAGCAGTTCTTC

clone_size: NA
j_call: TRBJ1-1
v_call: TRBV20-1
d_call: NA
cdr3_aa: CSASDQPDRAFF
cdr3_nt: TGCAGTGCTTCCGATCAGCCTGATAGAGCTTTCTTT

clone_size: many
j_call: TRBJ1-1
v_call: TRBV12-3/TRBV12-4
d_call: NA
cdr3_aa: CASSLKGTISTEAFF
cdr3_nt: TGTGCCAGCAGTTTAAAAGGGACGATCAGCACTGAAGCTTTCTTT

clone_size: NA
j_call: TRBJ2-7
v_call: TRBV5-1
d_call: NA
cdr3_aa: CASSLLVISPLESYEQYF
cdr3_nt: TGCGCCAGCAGCCTTTTGGTCATCTCCCCCCTCGAGTCCTACGAGCAGTACTTC

clone_size: many
j_call: TRBJ2-7
v_call: TRBV12-3/TRBV12-4
d_call: NA
cdr3_aa: CASSGGAGYEQYF
cdr3_nt: TGTGCCAGCTCTGGAGGCGCGGGCTACGAGCAGTACTTC

clone_size: many
j_call: TRBJ2-7
v_call: TRBV7-2
d_call: NA
cdr3_aa: CASSLSGPFYF
cdr3_nt: TGTGCCAGCAGCTTATCAGGTCCTTTTTACTTC

clone_size: many
j_call: TRBJ2-7
v_call: TRBV7-8
d_call: TRBD1
cdr3_aa: CASSPKRTGDEQYF
cdr3_nt: TGTGCCAGCAGCCCAAAACGAACAGGGGACGAGCAGTACTTC

clone_size: many
j_call: TRBJ2-5
v_call: TRBV7-3
d_call: NA
cdr3_aa: CASSRGWGETQYF
cdr3_nt: TGTGCCAGCAGCCGGGGGTGGGGGGAGACCCAGTACTTC

clone_size: NA
j_call: TRBJ2-1
v_call: TRBV10-3
d_call: TRBD2
cdr3_aa: CAISVGGAGGSYNEQFF
cdr3_nt: TGTGCCATCAGTGTGGGGGGTGCGGGAGGATCCTACAATGAGCAGTTCTTC

clone_size: few
j_call: TRBJ1-1
v_call: TRBV12-5
d_call: NA
cdr3_aa: CASGELGGNTEAFF
cdr3_nt: TGTGCTAGTGGGGAGTTAGGGGGAAACACTGAAGCTTTCTTT

clone_size: few
j_call: TRBJ2-7
v_call: TRBV27
d_call: NA
cdr3_aa: CASSFLQYRDRSSYEQYF
cdr3_nt: TGTGCCAGCAGTTTCCTCCAGTACAGGGATCGGAGCTCCTACGAGCAGTACTTC

clone_size: many
j_call: TRBJ1-1
v_call: TRBV20-1
d_call: NA
cdr3_aa: CSASRQLNTEAFF
cdr3_nt: TGCAGTGCTAGTAGGCAGCTGAACACTGAAGCTTTCTTT

clone_size: many
j_call: TRBJ1-5
v_call: TRBV7-9
d_call: TRBD1
cdr3_aa: CASSLSGGTGRQPQHF
cdr3_nt: TGTGCCAGCAGCTTATCCGGAGGGACAGGCCGGCAGCCCCAGCATTTT

clone_size: many
j_call: TRBJ2-1
v_call: TRBV20-1
d_call: TRBD2
cdr3_aa: CSARTSPGTSPFF
cdr3_nt: TGCAGTGCTAGGACAAGCCCCGGGACTAGTCCTTTCTTC

clone_size: many
j_call: TRBJ1-1
v_call: TRBV3-1
d_call: TRBD1
cdr3_aa: CASSHPRGQNSEAFF
cdr3_nt: TGTGCCAGCAGCCATCCCCGGGGACAGAACAGTGAAGCTTTCTTT

clone_size: NA
j_call: TRBJ2-5
v_call: TRBV27
d_call: TRBD2
cdr3_aa: CASSTSASRETQYF
cdr3_nt: TGTGCCAGCAGTACTAGCGCCTCCAGGGAGACCCAGTACTTC

clone_size: NA
j_call: TRBJ1-1
v_call: TRBV7-9
d_call: TRBD1
cdr3_aa: CASSLRGWNTEAFF
cdr3_nt: TGTGCCAGCAGCCTCAGGGGGTGGAACACTGAAGCTTTCTTT

clone_size: few
j_call: TRBJ2-2
v_call: TRBV12-3/TRBV12-4
d_call: TRBD2
cdr3_aa: CASMTSASYPGELFF
cdr3_nt: TGTGCCAGCATGACTAGCGCCTCGTACCCCGGGGAGCTGTTTTTT

clone_size: many
j_call: TRBJ2-3
v_call: TRBV2
d_call: NA
cdr3_aa: CASSDGVARSTDTQYF
cdr3_nt: TGTGCCAGCAGTGATGGGGTAGCAAGATCCACAGATACGCAGTATTTT

clone_size: few
j_call: TRBJ2-3
v_call: TRBV9
d_call: NA
cdr3_aa: CASSGDLDTQYF
cdr3_nt: TGTGCCAGCAGCGGGGACCTGGATACGCAGTATTTT